The T cell receptor beta chain described here comes from a study of shared clonotypes between healthy human individuals. Those who donated, Caucasian adults without exception, all lived in Nashville, Tennessee. Execution of the assay was at deep level. Clones were sequenced by immunoSEQ multiplex PCR, and TCRdb holds only the in-frame ones, with some missing. The sample has 2,500,000 or so clones, over 85% seen once. Material for sequencing was naive CD4+ T cells from PBMCs. Subset here: CD45RA+ positively selected. The origin of this receptor is a man younger than 35 in good health. Some clones in this sample may be carry-over from other donors' samples.

CDR3 region: CASSLWGAPYEQYF. Written as DNA, the CDR3 is TGTGCCAGCAGTTTATGGGGGGCCCCCTACGAGCAGTACTTC. The chain links TRBV28 to TRBJ2-7; perhaps TRBD1 as D (6 bases). CDR1 and CDR2 (germline): MDHEN, SYDVKM. The CDR3 loop spans 14 amino acids. Trimming left V 0 bases short and J 2 bases short, with 8 bases between.